This T cell receptor beta chain was profiled in a study of siplizumab effects on memory and regulatory T cells. Concerning this clone: Its cognate antigen is unknown.

Study-level findings and limits: Naive T cells seemed more diverse than memory cells; they also seemed major alloresponse contributors.

This CDR3 contains 13 residues. Trimming removed 5 bases at V and 0 bases at J, with 5 bases between. Germline values: CDR1 MNHNY, CDR2 SVGAGI (reference sequence). Each sample yielded about 1.1 x 10^5 assayed TCR templates. Assay used: immunoSEQ multiplex PCR; TCRdb lists only in-frame clones, some missing. The data contain 95,000 to 100,000 clones, roughly 91% of them singletons. Material for sequencing was non-Treg CD4+ T cells sorted from blood. The gene calls are TRBV6-6 and TRBJ2-4; D uncertain. The TCR sequence derives from a human donor in good health. In DNA form, the CDR3 reads TGTGCCAGCAGTAACCTAGCCAAAAACATTCAGTACTTC. Translated, it gives CASSNLAKNIQYF.